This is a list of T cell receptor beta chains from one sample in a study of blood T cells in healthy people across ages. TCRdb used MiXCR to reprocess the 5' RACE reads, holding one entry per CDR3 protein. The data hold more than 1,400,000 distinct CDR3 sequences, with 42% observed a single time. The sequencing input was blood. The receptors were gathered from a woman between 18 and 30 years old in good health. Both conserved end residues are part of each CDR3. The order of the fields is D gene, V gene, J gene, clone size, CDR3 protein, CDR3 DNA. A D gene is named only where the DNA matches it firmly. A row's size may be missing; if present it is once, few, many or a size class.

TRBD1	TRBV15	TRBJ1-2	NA	CATSRDRGLGYTF	TGTGCCACCAGCAGAGACAGGGGGCTTGGCTACACCTTC
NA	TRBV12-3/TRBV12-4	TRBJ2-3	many	CASTGDRIPLFTQYF	TGTGCCAGCACCGGGGACCGCATACCCCTTTTTACGCAGTATTTT
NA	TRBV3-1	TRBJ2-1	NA	CASSGLQREQFF	TGTGCCAGCAGCGGACTACAACGTGAGCAGTTCTTC
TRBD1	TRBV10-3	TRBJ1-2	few	CAISESNRGTYGYTF	TGTGCCATCAGTGAGTCGAACAGGGGGACCTATGGCTACACCTTC
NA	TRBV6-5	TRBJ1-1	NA	CASQGRMNTEAFF	TGTGCCAGCCAGGGACGGATGAACACTGAAGCTTTCTTT
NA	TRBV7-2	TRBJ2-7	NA	CASSLATHEQYF	TGTGCCAGCAGCTTAGCAACCCACGAGCAGTACTTC
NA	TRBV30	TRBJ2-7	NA	CAWSVGGTVLTYEQYF	TGCGCCTGGAGTGTAGGGGGGACAGTTCTTACCTACGAGCAGTACTTC
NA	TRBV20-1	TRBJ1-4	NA	CSARQSGGFNEKLFF	TGCAGTGCTAGGCAAAGTGGGGGCTTTAATGAAAAACTGTTTTTT
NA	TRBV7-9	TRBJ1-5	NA	CASSPSHGSNQPQHF	TGTGCCAGCAGCCCCTCTCACGGTAGCAATCAGCCCCAGCATTTT
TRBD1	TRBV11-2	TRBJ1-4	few	CASSLDLKGADEKLFF	TGTGCCAGCAGCTTAGATTTGAAGGGGGCCGATGAAAAACTGTTTTTT
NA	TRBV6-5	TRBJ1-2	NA	CASRGGHGYTF	TGTGCCAGCAGAGGGGGTCACGGCTACACCTTC
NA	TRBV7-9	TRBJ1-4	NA	CASSSFRGGLSEKLFF	TGTGCCAGCAGCTCCTTCAGGGGAGGCTTAAGTGAAAAACTGTTTTTT
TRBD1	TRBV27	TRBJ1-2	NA	CASSFWTGGAYGYTF	TGTGCCAGCAGTTTTTGGACAGGGGGCGCCTATGGCTACACCTTC
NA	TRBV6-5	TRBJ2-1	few	CASSYGFGLLNNEQFF	TGTGCCAGCAGTTACGGGTTTGGACTTCTTAACAATGAGCAGTTCTTC
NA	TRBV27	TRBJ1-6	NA	CASRLNHSPLHF	TGTGCCAGCAGGCTGAATCATTCACCCCTCCACTTT
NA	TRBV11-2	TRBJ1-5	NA	CASSLDHPASNQPQHF	TGTGCCAGCAGCTTAGATCATCCAGCAAGCAATCAGCCCCAGCATTTT
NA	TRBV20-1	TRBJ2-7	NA	CSARAPRSIYEQYF	TGCAGTGCTAGAGCCCCCCGCAGCATCTACGAGCAGTACTTC
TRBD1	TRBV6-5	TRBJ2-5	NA	CASSLGQVLFTGETQYF	TGTGCCAGCAGTTTGGGACAGGTCCTCTTTACGGGAGAGACCCAGTACTTC
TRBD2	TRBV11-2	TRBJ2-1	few	CASSSGGSYEQFF	TGTGCCAGCAGCTCGGGGGGATCGTATGAGCAGTTCTTC
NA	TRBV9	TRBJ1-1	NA	CASSVEGRETEAFF	TGTGCCAGCAGCGTTGAGGGGAGGGAAACTGAAGCTTTCTTT